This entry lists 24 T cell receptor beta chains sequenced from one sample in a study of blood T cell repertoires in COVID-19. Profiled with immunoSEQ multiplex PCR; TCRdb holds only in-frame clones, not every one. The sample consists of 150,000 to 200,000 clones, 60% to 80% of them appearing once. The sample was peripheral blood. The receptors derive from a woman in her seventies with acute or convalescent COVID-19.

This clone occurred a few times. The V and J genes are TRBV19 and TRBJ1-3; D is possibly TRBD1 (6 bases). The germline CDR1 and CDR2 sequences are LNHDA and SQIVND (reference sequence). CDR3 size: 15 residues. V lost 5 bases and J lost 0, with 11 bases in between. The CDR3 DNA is TGTGCCAGTAGTTATGGACAGCACTCTGGAAACACCATATATTTT. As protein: CASSYGQHSGNTIYF.

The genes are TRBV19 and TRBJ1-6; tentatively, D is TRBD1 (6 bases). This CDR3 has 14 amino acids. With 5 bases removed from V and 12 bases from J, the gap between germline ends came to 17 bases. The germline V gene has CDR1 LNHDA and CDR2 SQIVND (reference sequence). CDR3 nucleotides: TGTGCCAGTAGTGTCAACAGGGAACTGGGACCCCTCCACTTT. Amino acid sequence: CASSVNRELGPLHF. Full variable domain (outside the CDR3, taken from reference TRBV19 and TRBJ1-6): DGGITQSPKYLFRKEGQNVTLSCEQNLNHDAMYWYRQDPGQGLRLIYYSQIVNDFQKGDIAEGYSVSREKKESFPLTVTSAQKNPTAFYLCASSVNRELGPLHFGNGTRLTVT.

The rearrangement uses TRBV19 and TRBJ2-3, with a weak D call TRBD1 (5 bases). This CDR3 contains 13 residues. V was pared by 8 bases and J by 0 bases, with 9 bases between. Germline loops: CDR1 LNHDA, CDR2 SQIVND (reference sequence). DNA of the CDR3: TGTGCCAGTGGGGCAGTGAGCACAGATACGCAGTATTTT. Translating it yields CASGAVSTDTQYF.

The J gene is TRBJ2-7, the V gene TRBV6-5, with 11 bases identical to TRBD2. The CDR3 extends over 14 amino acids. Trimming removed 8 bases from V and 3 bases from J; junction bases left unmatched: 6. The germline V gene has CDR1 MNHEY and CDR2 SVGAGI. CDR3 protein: CASLWTSGLYEQYF. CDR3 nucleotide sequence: TGTGCCAGCCTTTGGACTAGCGGGCTCTACGAGCAGTACTTC.

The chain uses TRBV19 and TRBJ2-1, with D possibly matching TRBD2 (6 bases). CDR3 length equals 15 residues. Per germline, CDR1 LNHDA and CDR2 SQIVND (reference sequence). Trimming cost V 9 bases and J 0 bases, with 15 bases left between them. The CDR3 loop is CASLPRGSSYNEQFF. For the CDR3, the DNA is TGTGCCAGCCTACCGCGGGGAAGCTCCTACAATGAGCAGTTCTTC.

CDR3 in amino acids: CASSEGTGASGIYEQYF. The CDR3 DNA reads as TGTGCCAGCAGTGAAGGGACCGGGGCTAGCGGGATATACGAGCAGTACTTC. V is TRBV6-1 and J is TRBJ2-7, with 9 bases fitting TRBD2. J lost 4 bases, V lost 1 base, and 11 bases had no gene match. This CDR3 has 17 amino acids. The germline CDR1 and CDR2 sequences are MNHNS and SASEGT.

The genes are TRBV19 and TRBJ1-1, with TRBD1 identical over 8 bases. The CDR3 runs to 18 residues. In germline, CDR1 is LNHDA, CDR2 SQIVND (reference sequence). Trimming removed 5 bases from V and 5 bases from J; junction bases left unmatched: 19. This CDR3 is CASSSRLRPGQGGTEAFF. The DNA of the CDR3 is TGTGCCAGTAGTTCACGCCTCCGCCCAGGACAGGGAGGAACTGAAGCTTTCTTT.

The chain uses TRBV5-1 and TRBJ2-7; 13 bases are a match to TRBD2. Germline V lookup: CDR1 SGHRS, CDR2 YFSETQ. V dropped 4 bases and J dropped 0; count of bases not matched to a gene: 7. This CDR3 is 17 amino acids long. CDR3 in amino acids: CASSPLLAGGPSYEQYF. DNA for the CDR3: TGCGCCAGCAGCCCGCTACTAGCGGGAGGGCCCTCCTACGAGCAGTACTTC.

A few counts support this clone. CDR3 sequence: CASSLGGTETQYF. CDR3 sequence (DNA): TGTGCCAGCAGCTTAGGGGGGACCGAGACCCAGTACTTC. This sequence joins TRBV7-3 and TRBJ2-5, with D perhaps matching TRBD2 (6 bases). V gave up 2 bases and J gave up 5 bases, with 9 bases separating them. The germline V gene encodes CDR1 SGHTA and CDR2 FQGTGA. The CDR3 extends over 13 amino acids.

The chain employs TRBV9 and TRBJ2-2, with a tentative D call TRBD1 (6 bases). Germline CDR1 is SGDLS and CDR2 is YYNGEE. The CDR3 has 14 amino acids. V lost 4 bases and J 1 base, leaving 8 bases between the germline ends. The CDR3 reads CASSTGRNTGELFF. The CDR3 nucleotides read TGTGCCAGCAGCACAGGGAGGAACACCGGGGAGCTGTTTTTT.

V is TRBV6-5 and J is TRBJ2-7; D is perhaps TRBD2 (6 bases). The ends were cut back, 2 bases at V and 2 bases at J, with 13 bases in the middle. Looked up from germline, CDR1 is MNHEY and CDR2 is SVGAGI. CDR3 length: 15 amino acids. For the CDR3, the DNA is TGTGCCAGCAGTTACAGAGGGACTCAAGCCTACGAGCAGTACTTC. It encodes CASSYRGTQAYEQYF.

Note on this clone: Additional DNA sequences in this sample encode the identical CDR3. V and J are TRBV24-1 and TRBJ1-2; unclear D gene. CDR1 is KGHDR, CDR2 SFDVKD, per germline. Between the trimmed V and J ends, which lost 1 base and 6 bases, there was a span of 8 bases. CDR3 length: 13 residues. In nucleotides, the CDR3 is TGTGCCACCAGTGATTTTAGCGGGAATGGCTACACCTTC. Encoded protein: CATSDFSGNGYTF.

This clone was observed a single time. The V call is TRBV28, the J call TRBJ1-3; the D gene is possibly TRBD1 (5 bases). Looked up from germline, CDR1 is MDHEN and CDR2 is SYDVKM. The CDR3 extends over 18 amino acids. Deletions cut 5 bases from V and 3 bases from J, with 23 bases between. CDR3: CASSVRTWRGRDGNTIYF. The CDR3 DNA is TGTGCCAGCAGTGTACGTACATGGCGGGGCAGGGATGGAAACACCATATATTTT.

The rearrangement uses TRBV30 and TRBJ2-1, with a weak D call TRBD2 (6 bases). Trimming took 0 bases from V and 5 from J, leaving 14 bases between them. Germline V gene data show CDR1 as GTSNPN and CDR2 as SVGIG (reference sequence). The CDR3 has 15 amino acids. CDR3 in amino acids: CAWSVGVAENNEQFF. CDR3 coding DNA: TGTGCCTGGAGTGTCGGGGTAGCGGAAAACAATGAGCAGTTCTTC.

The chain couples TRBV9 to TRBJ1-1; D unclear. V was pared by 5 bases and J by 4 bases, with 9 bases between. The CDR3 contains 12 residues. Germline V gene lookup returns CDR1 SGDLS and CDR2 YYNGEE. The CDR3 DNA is TGTGCCAGCAGTTTGAAGAGCACTGAAGCTTTCTTT. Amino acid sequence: CASSLKSTEAFF.

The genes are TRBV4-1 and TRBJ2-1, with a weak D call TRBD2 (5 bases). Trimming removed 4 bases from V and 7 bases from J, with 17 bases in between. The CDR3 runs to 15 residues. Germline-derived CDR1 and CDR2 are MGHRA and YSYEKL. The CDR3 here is CASSPQDWLQNEQFF. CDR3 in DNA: TGCGCCAGCAGCCCGCAGGACTGGCTTCAGAATGAGCAGTTCTTC.

The CDR3 DNA reads TGTGCCAGTAGTACCCCCGGGACTAGCCCCAAGGAGGGGACCCAGTACTTC. Translated, it gives CASSTPGTSPKEGTQYF. The chain carries TRBV19 and TRBJ2-5; the match to TRBD2 covers 9 bases. The CDR3 is 17 amino acids. J gave up 7 bases and V 4 bases, and 16 bases lay outside the gene matches. Germline V gene sequence: CDR1 LNHDA, CDR2 SQIVND (reference sequence).

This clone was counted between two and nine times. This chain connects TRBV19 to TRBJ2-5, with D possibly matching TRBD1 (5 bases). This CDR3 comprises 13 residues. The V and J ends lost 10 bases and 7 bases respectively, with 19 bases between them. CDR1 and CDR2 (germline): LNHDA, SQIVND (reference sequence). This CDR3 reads CATSTEPPWTQYF. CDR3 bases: TGTGCCACCTCGACAGAGCCCCCATGGACCCAGTACTTC.

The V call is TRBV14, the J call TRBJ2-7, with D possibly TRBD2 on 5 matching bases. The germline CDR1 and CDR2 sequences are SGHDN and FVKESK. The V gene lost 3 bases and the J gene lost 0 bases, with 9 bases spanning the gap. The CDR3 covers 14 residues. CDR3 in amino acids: CASSHPGDSYEQYF. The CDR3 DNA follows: TGTGCCAGCAGCCATCCCGGGGACTCCTACGAGCAGTACTTC.

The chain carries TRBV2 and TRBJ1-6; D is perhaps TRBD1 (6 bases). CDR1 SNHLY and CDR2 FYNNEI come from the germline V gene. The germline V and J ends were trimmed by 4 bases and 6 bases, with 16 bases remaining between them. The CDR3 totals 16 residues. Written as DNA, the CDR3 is TGTGCCAGCAGTGTGCGGACGGGACAATCTAATTCACCCCTCCACTTT. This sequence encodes CASSVRTGQSNSPLHF.

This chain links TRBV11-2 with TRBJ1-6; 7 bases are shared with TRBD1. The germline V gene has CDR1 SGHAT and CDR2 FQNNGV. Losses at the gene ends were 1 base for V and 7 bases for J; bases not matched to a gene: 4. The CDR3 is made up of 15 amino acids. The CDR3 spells CASSLVGGGNSPLHF. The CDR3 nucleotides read TGTGCCAGCAGCTTAGTTGGAGGGGGCAATTCACCCCTCCACTTT.

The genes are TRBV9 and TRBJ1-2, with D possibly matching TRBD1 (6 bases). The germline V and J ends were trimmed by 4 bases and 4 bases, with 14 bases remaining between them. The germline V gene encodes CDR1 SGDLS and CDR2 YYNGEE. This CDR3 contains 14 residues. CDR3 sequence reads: CASSPSGQVYGYTF. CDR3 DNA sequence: TGTGCCAGCAGCCCCTCGGGACAAGTCTATGGCTACACCTTC.

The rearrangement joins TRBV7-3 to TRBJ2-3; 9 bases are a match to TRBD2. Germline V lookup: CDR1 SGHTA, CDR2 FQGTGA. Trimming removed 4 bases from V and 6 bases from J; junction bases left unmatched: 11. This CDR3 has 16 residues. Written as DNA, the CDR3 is TGTGCCAGCAGCTCAATGGGTAGCGGGAGTATGGATACGCAGTATTTT. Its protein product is CASSSMGSGSMDTQYF.

The CDR3 region is CASSSTGATNEKLFF. The CDR3 coding sequence is TGTGCCAGCAGTTCGACAGGGGCAACTAATGAAAAACTGTTTTTT. V and J are TRBV6-5 and TRBJ1-4; 8 bases agree with TRBD1. Germline CDR1 MNHEY, CDR2 SVGAGI. This CDR3 contains 15 residues. Trimming at V came to 4 bases and at J to 0 bases, leaving 1 base not matched to a gene.